The 26 T cell receptor beta chains reported below all come from one sample, sequenced in a study. TCRdb re-called the 5' RACE reads with MiXCR, one entry per CDR3 protein. The table has approximately 60,000 distinct CDR3 sequences, 25% to 35% seen once. Material for sequencing was tumor-infiltrating memory CD4+ T cells sorted from the breast tumor. The subset denotes: memory CD4+ T cells, CD4+CD45RO+CD25-. These receptors all stem from a female donor with breast cancer.

The J gene is TRBJ2-1, the V gene TRBV19, with 9 nucleotides matching TRBD1. The V segment lost 2 bases and the J segment 7 bases; nucleotides outside the gene matches: 6. CDR3 length: 15 residues. CDR1 is LNHDA and CDR2 is SQIVND in the germline V gene (reference sequence). CDR3 sequence (DNA): TGTGCCAGTAGTATACCGGGACAGGGTAAAAATGAGCAGTTCTTC. It specifies CASSIPGQGKNEQFF.

The chain recombines TRBV5-1 with TRBJ1-1; 7 bases fit TRBD1. V lost 4 bases, J lost 0 bases, and 9 bases stayed unmatched. CDR1 and CDR2 from the germline V gene are SGHRS and YFSETQ. The CDR3 length is 16 residues. Here the CDR3 reads CASSRDAGTVNTEAFF. The DNA for the CDR3 is TGCGCCAGCAGCAGGGATGCCGGGACAGTGAACACTGAAGCTTTCTTT.

The genes are TRBV5-1 and TRBJ2-7, with D maybe TRBD1 (6 bases). The germline V and J ends were trimmed by 4 bases and 6 bases, with 23 bases remaining between them. The CDR3 has 16 amino acids. The germline gives CDR1 SGHRS, CDR2 YFSETQ. CDR3 bases: TGCGCCAGCAGCGATCCTTACAGGGACCGTGGCTGCGAGCAGTACTTC. Amino acids: CASSDPYRDRGCEQYF.

This chain connects TRBV7-2 to TRBJ2-7; 7 bases are shared with TRBD1. The trim removed 4 bases at V and 3 bases at J, leaving 9 bases unmatched. Germline V gene data show CDR1 as SGHTA and CDR2 as FQGNSA. The CDR3 totals 15 residues. The DNA of the CDR3 is TGTGCCAGCAGCTCCTACGACAGGGCGATCTACGAGCAGTACTTC. This translates into CASSSYDRAIYEQYF.

V gene TRBV7-2 combines with J gene TRBJ2-7, with D unresolved. From germline, CDR1 is SGHTA and CDR2 FQGNSA. The CDR3 has 14 amino acids. The V and J ends lost 2 bases and 2 bases respectively, with 10 bases between them. The CDR3 coding sequence is TGTGCCAGCAGCTTACCTAGTCAAACCTACGAGCAGTACTTC. Translating it yields CASSLPSQTYEQYF.

This clonotype came up many times. The chain recombines TRBV5-1 with TRBJ2-1; D remains ambiguous. Trimming pared 1 base from V and 5 bases from J, leaving 7 bases between. The germline CDR1 and CDR2 sequences are SGHRS and YFSETQ. This CDR3 is 13 amino acids long. CDR3 DNA: TGCGCCAGCAGCTTGACACAAAACAATGAGCAGTTCTTC. Its protein product is CASSLTQNNEQFF.

J is TRBJ1-3 and V is TRBV12-3 or TRBV12-4; perhaps TRBD1 as D (6 bases). The length of the CDR3 is 15 residues. Trimming pared 6 bases from V and 4 bases from J, leaving 16 bases between. The CDR3, as DNA: TGTGCCAGCAGCCTGGGGGCCAACTTAGGAAACACCATATATTTT. The encoded protein is CASSLGANLGNTIYF.

This clonotype was seen a few times. The chain joins TRBV5-5 to TRBJ1-5, with a tentative D call TRBD1 (5 bases). The CDR3 sequence is 14 residues long. V was cut by 7 bases and J by 0 bases, with 11 bases left in between. Germline assignment: CDR1 SGHKS and CDR2 YYEKEE (reference sequence). The CDR3 sequence: CASEAGLSNQPQHF. The CDR3 DNA follows: TGTGCCAGCGAGGCAGGGCTTAGCAATCAGCCCCAGCATTTT.

A few counts support this clonotype. The rearrangement joins TRBV3-1 to TRBJ1-4; D is possibly TRBD1 (6 bases). Per the germline V gene, CDR1 is LGHDT and CDR2 is YNNKEL (reference sequence). The CDR3 spans 14 residues. V lost 4 bases and J 8 bases, leaving 14 bases between the germline ends. The CDR3, as DNA: TGTGCCAGCAGCCGCCCCGGGACACCCGAAAAACTGTTTTTT. Its protein product is CASSRPGTPEKLFF.

The chain employs TRBV6-2 or TRBV6-3 and TRBJ1-5, with 9 bases matching TRBD1. Germline loops: CDR1 MNHEY, CDR2 SVGEGT. This CDR3 has 15 residues. The ends lost 5 bases at V and 6 bases at J; junction bases unmatched: 8. Written as DNA, the CDR3 is TGTGCCAGCAGTCAGAGGACAGGGGTTTCTCAGCCCCAGCATTTT. Its protein is CASSQRTGVSQPQHF.

The table lists this clonotype with a few counts. The V and J genes are TRBV4-2 and TRBJ1-6; D is unresolved. The germline CDR1 and CDR2 sequences are LGHNA and YNFKEQ. V was cut by 0 bases and J by 7 bases, with 10 bases left in between. The CDR3 runs 15 residues. The CDR3 sequence is CASSQDRLNNSPLHF. The CDR3, as DNA: TGTGCCAGCAGCCAAGATCGGCTGAACAATTCACCCCTCCACTTT.

This clonotype has a handful of counts. The genes are TRBV5-6 and TRBJ2-5, with D perhaps given as TRBD1 or TRBD2 (5 bases each). The CDR3 is 14 amino acids. Trimming left V 0 bases short and J 5 bases short, with 11 bases between. Germline V gene sequence: CDR1 SGHDT, CDR2 YYEEEE. The CDR3 DNA reads as TGTGCCAGCAGCTTGGGGGGGAGTCCGGAGACCCAGTACTTC. Its protein is CASSLGGSPETQYF.

The rearrangement uses TRBV19 and TRBJ1-5; no reliable D call. In germline, CDR1 is LNHDA, CDR2 SQIVND (reference sequence). Deletions cut 3 bases from V and 6 bases from J, with 21 bases between. This CDR3 has 17 amino acids. The CDR3 DNA follows: TGTGCCAGTAGTATTAAAGTTGCGACTATATCGGGTCAGCCCCAGCATTTT. Protein: CASSIKVATISGQPQHF.

This clonotype was seen a handful of times. This chain connects TRBV9 to TRBJ2-5; D not resolved. CDR1 SGDLS and CDR2 YYNGEE come from the germline V gene. This CDR3 is built from 14 residues. The V end lost 0 bases, the J end lost 0 bases, and 6 bases lay between the germline ends. CDR3 nucleotide sequence: TGTGCCAGCAGCGTAGGTCCGAACCAAGAGACCCAGTACTTC. Translating it yields CASSVGPNQETQYF.

The table lists this clonotype with many counts. The V call is TRBV20-1, the J call TRBJ1-2; D ambiguous. The germline gives CDR1 DFQATT, CDR2 SNEGSKA (reference sequence). CDR3 size: 12 residues. V was shortened by 3 bases and J by 3 bases, with 8 bases between the two germline ends. CDR3 sequence: CSARRVDYGYTF. As DNA, the CDR3 is TGCAGTGCTAGGCGGGTTGACTATGGCTACACCTTC.

The chain is built from TRBV7-9 and TRBJ2-7; either TRBD1 or TRBD2 may supply D (5 bases each). The V end lost 3 bases, the J end lost 7 bases, and 16 bases lay between the germline ends. CDR1 SEHNR and CDR2 FQNEAQ come from the germline V gene (reference sequence). There are 14 residues in the CDR3. The CDR3 DNA is TGTGCCAGCAGCTTTGGGGGAGATATAGGAGAGCAGTACTTC. Amino acid sequence: CASSFGGDIGEQYF.

The chain is built from TRBV5-1 and TRBJ2-2, with TRBD2 identical over 10 bases. Germline CDR1 and CDR2: SGHRS and YFSETQ. The CDR3 has 15 amino acids. V gave up 0 bases and J gave up 7 bases; unmatched junction bases: 3. CDR3: CASSLELAGNGELFF. DNA for the CDR3: TGCGCCAGCAGCTTGGAACTAGCGGGGAACGGGGAGCTGTTTTTT.

This clonotype was seen more than once but under ten times. This rearrangement joins TRBV5-6 to TRBJ2-1, with TRBD2 identical over 11 bases. This CDR3 contains 16 residues. The germline CDR1 and CDR2 sequences are SGHDT and YYEEEE. V was clipped by 4 bases and J by 4 bases; unmatched bases: 7. CDR3 region: CASSITGTSGYNEQFF. CDR3 DNA sequence: TGTGCCAGCAGCATTACCGGGACTAGCGGTTACAATGAGCAGTTCTTC. Variable domain in full (rest from reference TRBV5-6 and TRBJ2-1): DAGVTQSPTHLIKTRGQQVTLRCSPKSGHDTVSWYQQALGQGPQFIFQYYEEEERQRGNFPDRFSGHQFPNYSSELNVNALLLGDSALYLCASSITGTSGYNEQFFGPGTRLTVL.

The gene calls are TRBV6-5 and TRBJ1-3; D remains ambiguous. The CDR3 has 14 residues. Germline V CDR1 and CDR2: MNHEY, SVGAGI. V was pared by 6 bases and J by 0 bases, with 9 bases between. The CDR3 DNA sequence: TGTGCCAGCAGGCTCGGATCCTCTGGAAACACCATATATTTT. The encoded protein is CASRLGSSGNTIYF.

This clonotype was detected only a few times. The chain has TRBV29-1 and TRBJ1-2, with TRBD1 as a possible D gene (6 bases). V lost 7 bases, J lost 4 bases, and 13 bases lay in between. The CDR3 covers 12 residues. Germline V lookup: CDR1 SQVTM, CDR2 ANQGSEA. CDR3 loop: CSAADSSYGYTF. The CDR3 coding sequence is TGCAGCGCCGCGGACAGTAGCTATGGCTACACCTTC.

This clonotype occurred a few times. The chain is built from TRBV5-1 and TRBJ2-5; 15 bases are shared with TRBD2. The junction had 7 bases not matched to a gene; V was cut back by 5 bases and J by 5 bases. CDR1 SGHRS and CDR2 YFSETQ come from the germline V gene. This CDR3 comprises 16 residues. The CDR3 sequence: CASSWTSGGAGETQYF. DNA of the CDR3: TGCGCCAGCAGTTGGACTAGCGGGGGGGCCGGGGAGACCCAGTACTTC.

With respect to this clonotype: At one boundary the junction diverges from the germline segment, which might be a read error. CDR3 sequence reads: CSATSGDADTQYF. CDR3 nucleotide sequence: TGCAGCGCTACTAGCGGGGACGCCGATACGCAGTATTTT. The rearrangement links TRBV20-1 to TRBJ2-3; 10 positions match TRBD2. Per the germline V gene, CDR1 is DFQATT and CDR2 is SNEGSKA (reference sequence). The CDR3 runs to 13 residues.

This clonotype showed up just a few times. This chain links TRBV7-2 with TRBJ1-2, with unresolved D. Looked up from germline, CDR1 is SGHTA and CDR2 is FQGNSA. V lost 1 base to trimming and J lost 4 bases, with 7 bases between them. This CDR3 region has 13 residues. For the CDR3, the DNA is TGTGCCAGCAGCTTAGATACAGCCTATGGCTACACCTTC. Encoded protein: CASSLDTAYGYTF. The full variable domain, in which reference TRBV7-2 and TRBJ1-2 provide the parts outside the CDR3, is GAGVSQSPSNKVTEKGKDVELRCDPISGHTALYWYRQSLGQGLEFLIYFQGNSAPDKSGLPSDRFSAERTGGSVSTLTIQRTQQEDSAVYLCASSLDTAYGYTFGSGTRLTVV.

The gene calls are TRBV7-8 and TRBJ2-5; TRBD2 matches at 10 bases. CDR3 length: 16 amino acids. V was pared by 3 bases and J by 2 bases, with 6 bases of the junction left unmatched. CDR1 is SGHVS, CDR2 FQNEAQ, per germline. The CDR3 loop reads CASSLMVAGGQETQYF. The CDR3 bases are TGTGCCAGCAGCTTGATGGTAGCGGGGGGTCAAGAGACCCAGTACTTC.

Ten or more counts support this clonotype. The V and J genes are TRBV12-3 or TRBV12-4 and TRBJ2-5; no clear D gene. This CDR3 has 11 residues. The germline V and J ends were trimmed by 5 bases and 5 bases, with 6 bases remaining between them. CDR3 nucleotides: TGTGCCAGCAGTCGGTCCGAGACCCAGTACTTC. Translation gives CASSRSETQYF.

This clonotype was detected only a few times. The genes are TRBV13 and TRBJ1-6, with TRBD1 as a possible D gene (5 bases). CDR1 PRHDT and CDR2 FYEKMQ come from the germline V gene (reference sequence). Trimming took off 3 bases at V and 7 bases at J, with 13 bases between the two ends. CDR3 length: 15 amino acids. The chain's CDR3 is CASSFTATGNSPLHF. The CDR3 bases are TGTGCCAGCAGCTTCACAGCCACAGGAAATTCACCCCTCCACTTT.